The 30 T cell receptor beta chains below all came from one sample that was sequenced in a study of identifying expanded T cells in peripheral blood (dated by TCRdb to about 2019). The library came from the immunoSEQ multiplex PCR assay. TCRdb retrieved this table from immuneACCESS and kept in-frame rearrangements only. Not all clones are present; in checked studies, unresolved V genes account for under half, and no reason is known for the remainder. The sample yields around 130,000 clones; about 86% were counted once. The ten largest account for more than 7% of the sample. Sequenced: blood. The receptor source for this set is a person between 18 and 70 years old in good health.

This clone was recorded a few times. The rearrangement uses TRBV9 and TRBJ1-6, with D maybe TRBD1 (6 bases). The CDR3 spans 15 residues. V lost 3 bases to trimming and J lost 7 bases, with 14 bases between them. Germline V gives CDR1 SGDLS, CDR2 YYNGEE. The CDR3 nucleotides read TGTGCCAGCAGCGAACAGGGCACTTCCAATTCACCCCTCCACTTT. Translating it yields CASSEQGTSNSPLHF.

The count of this clone is one. V gene TRBV1 combines with J gene TRBJ2-1; the table's D call TRBD2 went unverified against the DNA. TRBV1 is labeled a pseudogene. The CDR3 sequence is 17 residues long. The CDR3, as DNA: TGCACCAGCAGAGCGAAGGGGACTAGCTGGGCATACAATGAGCAGTTCTTC. It is translated as CTSRAKGTSWAYNEQFF.

The chain joins TRBV5-1 to TRBJ2-3; D uncertain. V shed 1 base and J shed 3 bases, with 24 bases lying between them. The CDR3 contains 19 residues. CDR1 and CDR2 from the germline V gene are SGHRS and YFSETQ. CDR3 bases: TGCGCCAGCAGCTTGCAGTTGTTGGCTAGTTGGTTTCCTACAGATACGCAGTATTTT. Its protein is CASSLQLLASWFPTDTQYF.

The genes are TRBV30 and TRBJ1-5; D unclear. The germline V and J ends were trimmed by 3 bases and 4 bases, with 16 bases remaining between them. The V gene's germline CDR1 is GTSNPN and CDR2 SVGIG (reference sequence). This CDR3 spans 15 amino acids. For the CDR3, the DNA is TGTGCCTGGAGCCAATCGGCCGGGGAGAATCAGCCCCAGCATTTT. Residues: CAWSQSAGENQPQHF.

In DNA form, the CDR3 reads TGCGCCAGCAGCATCGACAGGGCGAGGTACGAGCAGTACTTC. Translated, it gives CASSIDRARYEQYF. This chain uses TRBV5-1 with TRBJ2-7; the match to TRBD1 covers 7 bases. Germline trimming cut 4 bases from V and 4 bases from J; bases unmatched to any gene: 8. Germline V gene sequence: CDR1 SGHRS, CDR2 YFSETQ. CDR3 length equals 14 residues.

The rearrangement links TRBV2 to TRBJ2-5; 7 bases match TRBD1. Germline CDR1 SNHLY, CDR2 FYNNEI. V gave up 6 bases and J gave up 6 bases; unmatched junction bases: 13. The CDR3 contains 15 residues. Here the CDR3 reads CASRSPSRQGQTQYF. As DNA, the CDR3 is TGTGCCAGCAGGTCTCCTTCGAGACAGGGACAGACCCAGTACTTC.

This chain joins TRBV28 and TRBJ1-2; D gene ambiguous. Per germline, CDR1 MDHEN and CDR2 SYDVKM. This CDR3 is built from 13 residues. V was shortened by 6 bases and J by 8 bases, with 16 bases between the two germline ends. The CDR3 nucleotides are TGTGCCAGCAGGGGCGGTGGGCGCGGGGGCTACACCTTC. It encodes CASRGGGRGGYTF.

The chain has TRBV10-3 and TRBJ2-5; D gene unclear. Germline assignment: CDR1 ENHRY and CDR2 SYGVKD. The CDR3 sequence is 12 residues long. V was pared by 0 bases and J by 5 bases, with 4 bases between. The CDR3 DNA sequence: TGTGCCATCAGTGAGTCGAGGGAGACCCAGTACTTC. It yields the protein CAISESRETQYF.

V usage is TRBV7-8 and J usage is TRBJ1-1; D call uncertain. This CDR3 comprises 14 residues. Trimming cost V 5 bases and J 5 bases, with 15 bases left between them. In germline, CDR1 is SGHVS, CDR2 FQNEAQ. In DNA form, the CDR3 reads TGTGCCAGCAGCCCACCTGGATCGGGGACTGAAGCTTTCTTT. It yields the protein CASSPPGSGTEAFF.

Only one count was recorded for this clone. The chain recombines TRBV27 with TRBJ2-2; 7 bases agree with TRBD2. With 3 bases clipped from V and 5 bases from J, the junction kept 12 bases outside the gene matches. Germline V lookup: CDR1 MNHEY, CDR2 SMNVEV (reference sequence). CDR3 size: 17 residues. The CDR3 DNA sequence: TGTGCCAGCAGTTTTAGGCTACCGGGACTAACTACCGGGGAGCTGTTTTTT. It translates to CASSFRLPGLTTGELFF.

V gene TRBV2 combines with J gene TRBJ1-5, with D hard to call. Per germline, CDR1 SNHLY and CDR2 FYNNEI. V was pared by 6 bases and J by 0 bases, with 9 bases between. The CDR3 totals 14 residues. The CDR3 DNA reads TGTGCCAGCAGGTCTCGATATAGCAATCAGCCCCAGCATTTT. This translates into CASRSRYSNQPQHF.

This clone occurred once. The chain combines TRBV18 with TRBJ2-2; 7 nucleotides agree with TRBD1. The CDR3 runs 16 residues. V trimming: 2 bases; J trimming: 2 bases; junction bases outside the gene matches: 5. Germline loops: CDR1 KGHSH, CDR2 LQKENI. Written as DNA, the CDR3 is TGTGCCAGCTCACCAGGGACAGACTTCAACACCGGGGAGCTGTTTTTT. Translated: CASSPGTDFNTGELFF.

The chain carries TRBV28 and TRBJ2-3; 11 bases match TRBD2. With 4 bases clipped from V and 0 bases from J, the junction kept 6 bases outside the gene matches. Germline CDR1 is MDHEN and CDR2 is SYDVKM. The CDR3 is 17 amino acids. The CDR3 nucleotides are TGTGCCAGCAGTTCACCGGGACTAGCGGAAAGCACAGATACGCAGTATTTT. This encodes CASSSPGLAESTDTQYF.

The chain uses TRBV30 and TRBJ1-2; no clear D gene. From germline, CDR1 is GTSNPN and CDR2 SVGIG (reference sequence). The length of the CDR3 is 13 residues. Trimming pared 0 bases from V and 7 bases from J, leaving 12 bases between. CDR3 sequence: CAWSVLGSVGYTF. The CDR3 bases are TGTGCCTGGAGTGTACTAGGGTCCGTTGGCTACACCTTC.

The CDR3 protein is CAIAEGNQPQHF. CDR3 coding DNA: TGTGCCATCGCGGAGGGCAATCAGCCCCAGCATTTT. The chain employs TRBV10-3 and TRBJ1-5, with D uncertain. V lost 8 bases and J 2 bases, leaving 7 bases between the germline ends. Per germline, CDR1 ENHRY and CDR2 SYGVKD. The CDR3 covers 12 residues.

J is TRBJ2-7 and V is TRBV10-3, with TRBD1 matching over 8 bases. Trimming removed 8 bases from V and 3 bases from J; junction bases left unmatched: 12. The CDR3 has 15 residues. Per germline, CDR1 ENHRY and CDR2 SYGVKD. CDR3 sequence (DNA): TGTGCCATCGGTCGTTCGGACAGGGACAACTACGAGCAGTACTTC. Translation gives CAIGRSDRDNYEQYF.

The chain carries TRBV7-9 and TRBJ2-7, with 10 bases that match TRBD1. Germline V gene sequence: CDR1 SEHNR, CDR2 FQNEAQ (reference sequence). This CDR3 is 15 amino acids long. Trimming removed 5 bases from V and 1 base from J; junction bases left unmatched: 5. In nucleotides, the CDR3 is TGTGCCAGCAGCGAGACAGGGGGCCAGTCCTACGAGCAGTACTTC. Its protein is CASSETGGQSYEQYF.

The chain uses TRBV27 and TRBJ2-7; no firm D call. The germline CDR1 and CDR2 sequences are MNHEY and SMNVEV (reference sequence). CDR3 size: 12 residues. Trimming pared 5 bases from V and 0 bases from J, leaving 5 bases between. The CDR3 DNA follows: TGTGCCAGCAGTGCCAACTCCTACGAGCAGTACTTC. Its translation is CASSANSYEQYF.

The chain is built from TRBV5-4 and TRBJ2-7; 7 positions match TRBD2. In germline, CDR1 is SGHNT, CDR2 YYREEE (reference sequence). Trimming removed 4 bases from V and 1 base from J; junction bases left unmatched: 8. The CDR3 length is 15 residues. The CDR3 region is CASSPPGLRSYEQYF. The CDR3 nucleotides read TGTGCCAGCAGCCCGCCGGGACTACGGTCCTACGAGCAGTACTTC.

This chain uses TRBV7-2 with TRBJ2-1, with 10 bases that match TRBD2. The J segment lost 3 bases and the V segment lost 4 bases, leaving 3 bases of the junction unmatched. The CDR3 contains 15 residues. Germline V CDR1 and CDR2: SGHTA, FQGNSA. CDR3 loop: CASSYSGGNYNEQFF. CDR3 nucleotide sequence: TGTGCCAGCAGCTATAGCGGGGGGAACTACAATGAGCAGTTCTTC.

The chain employs TRBV6-5 and TRBJ2-7, with D perhaps matching TRBD1 or TRBD2 (5 bases each). The CDR3 loop spans 13 amino acids. The germline CDR1 and CDR2 sequences are MNHEY and SVGAGI. Trimming pared 7 bases from V and 2 bases from J, leaving 12 bases between. The CDR3 protein is CASNRGGAYEQYF. The DNA of the CDR3 is TGTGCCAGCAACCGGGGCGGAGCCTACGAGCAGTACTTC.

The rearrangement links TRBV11-2 to TRBJ1-1, with D possibly TRBD1 on 5 matching bases. The ends were cut back, 4 bases at V and 3 bases at J, with 12 bases in the middle. CDR3 length: 14 residues. CDR1 is SGHAT, CDR2 FQNNGV, per germline. CDR3 DNA: TGTGCCAGCAGCTCACAGAGGGGAGACACTGAAGCTTTCTTT. Amino acid sequence: CASSSQRGDTEAFF.

V usage is TRBV4-2 and J usage is TRBJ1-2, with D maybe TRBD1 (6 bases). This CDR3 spans 16 amino acids. V lost 0 bases to trimming and J lost 5 bases, with 16 bases between them. CDR1 is LGHNA, CDR2 YNFKEQ, per germline. The CDR3 here is CASSQDRAGEGYGYTF. The CDR3 DNA sequence: TGTGCCAGCAGCCAAGATCGGGCAGGGGAGGGGTATGGCTACACCTTC.

CDR3 sequence: CASSESSGNTIYF. CDR3 coding DNA: TGTGCCAGCAGCGAGAGCTCTGGAAACACCATATATTTT. The chain recombines TRBV9 with TRBJ1-3; no definite D call. Germline-derived CDR1 and CDR2 are SGDLS and YYNGEE. The CDR3 loop spans 13 amino acids. Trimming pared 3 bases from V and 0 bases from J, leaving 4 bases between. The full variable domain, completed using reference TRBV9 and TRBJ1-3, is DSGVTQTPKHLITATGQRVTLRCSPRSGDLSVYWYQQSLDQGLQFLIQYYNGEERAKGNILERFSAQQFPDLHSELNLSSLELGDSALYFCASSESSGNTIYFGEGSWLTVV.

The chain combines TRBV29-1 with TRBJ2-1, with D possibly TRBD2 on 6 matching bases. CDR3 length: 14 residues. V was shortened by 1 base and J by 2 bases, with 9 bases between the two germline ends. Germline CDR1 and CDR2: SQVTM and ANQGSEA. CDR3 protein: CSVEVGRTYNEQFF. The CDR3 DNA reads as TGCAGCGTTGAAGTCGGGAGAACCTACAATGAGCAGTTCTTC.

The chain couples TRBV7-3 to TRBJ2-7; TRBD2 agrees at 10 bases. From germline, CDR1 is SGHTA and CDR2 FQGTGA. V lost 5 bases, J lost 7 bases, and 2 bases stayed unmatched. The length of the CDR3 is 12 residues. CDR3 residues: CASSPTSGEQYF. The CDR3 region has the DNA TGTGCCAGCAGCCCGACTAGCGGGGAGCAGTACTTC.

The CDR3, as DNA: TGTGCCAGCAGCTTAAGCGGGACTGGGGCCAACGTCCTGACTTTC. Translation: CASSLSGTGANVLTF. The gene calls are TRBV7-6 and TRBJ2-6; 7 bases are shared with TRBD2. This CDR3 has 15 residues. Looked up from germline, CDR1 is SGHVS and CDR2 is FNYEAQ. V dropped 2 bases and J dropped 2; count of bases not matched to a gene: 0.

The chain uses TRBV18 and TRBJ1-5; D gene uncertain. This CDR3 comprises 14 residues. Germline-derived CDR1 and CDR2 are KGHSH and LQKENI. The V end was cut by 4 bases, the J end by 11 bases, with 18 bases between. This CDR3 is CASSLNGDPGTQHF. DNA for the CDR3: TGTGCCAGCTCACTCAACGGAGACCCTGGCACCCAGCATTTT.

The chain uses TRBV7-2 and TRBJ1-5, with D uncertain. CDR3 length equals 14 residues. V dropped 2 bases and J dropped 3 bases, with 8 bases sitting between them. Germline V gene lookup returns CDR1 SGHTA and CDR2 FQGNSA. As DNA, the CDR3 is TGTGCCAGCAGCTTAATGGGGATCAATCAGCCCCAGCATTTT. Amino acids: CASSLMGINQPQHF.

The chain combines TRBV10-1 with TRBJ1-1; 8 nucleotides line up with TRBD1. The CDR3 loop spans 15 amino acids. Germline assignment: CDR1 WNHNN and CDR2 SYGVQD (reference sequence). V was pared by 7 bases and J by 0 bases, with 7 bases of the junction left unmatched. The CDR3: CASTGQGALNTEAFF. The CDR3 bases are TGCGCCAGCACTGGACAGGGCGCCCTGAACACTGAAGCTTTCTTT.